What follows is one TCR beta chain and its context. Its specificity is not known. This CDR3 region has 15 residues. The germline gives CDR1 SGDLS, CDR2 YYNGEE. Trimming at V came to 4 bases and at J to 4 bases, leaving 9 bases not matched to a gene. With 60 Vbeta and 13 Jbeta primers, the PCR was carried out. Produced via immunoSEQ multiplex PCR; TCRdb's table is partial and in-frame only. The sample includes 95,000 or so clones, about 75% of them seen just once. This sample was included in a study of cytomegalovirus exposure and HLA in healthy donors. General study results and limits: The authors later found TCR association rates varying by HLA locus, with DRB1 most and HLA-C fewest. Versus the roughly 670-donor mean, an Asian-associated ancestry cluster reportedly showed fewer N-insertions in a later analysis. There were some public TCRs occurring in many donors, but most TCR sequences were rare.

The V call is TRBV9, the J call TRBJ2-5; TRBD2 matches 8 bases. Sequencing was performed on PBMCs. The receptor comes from a woman aged 40-49 years in good health and CMV-seronegative. Here the CDR3 reads CASSPGGAAVETQYF. CDR3 nucleotide sequence: TGTGCCAGCAGCCCCGGGGGGGCCGCTGTAGAGACCCAGTACTTC.